This T cell receptor beta chain was identified during a study of blood T cells in healthy people across ages. At the level of the study: When template switching was applied, about one barcoded beta molecule was captured per two T cells.

The table lists this clonotype with many counts. The authors ran a second PCR of about 6 to 12 cycles using a sample-barcoded 5' primer and a J-beta primer mix. TCRdb called the 5' RACE reads again in MiXCR, with one record for every CDR3 protein. The repertoire has about 840,000 distinct CDR3 sequences, about 28% of them found once; the top ten carry roughly 10%. Germline CDR1 LGHNT, CDR2 FRNRAP. The CDR3 runs to 17 residues. Trimming cost V 5 bases and J 9 bases; bases outside gene matches: 19. The same data also went into a second study, on T cells of mothers and their children. Turning to that study: The TCR beta CDR3 read count exceeded 9.5 million for each mother and was approximately 3 million for each child. Mother-child pairs who were related displayed a slightly higher overlap than unrelated pairs, a difference that was non-significant. At a sensitivity of around 100 clones per million clonotypes, no persistent microchimeric T cell clones appeared.

This clonotype was obtained from a woman aged 40 to 50 in good health. The sequenced sample was blood. The chain joins TRBV12-5 to TRBJ2-1, with TRBD1 identical over 7 bases. The DNA for the CDR3 is TGTGCTAGTGGTCCCACCTCGGACTCAGACAGGGTCACTGAGCAGTTCTTC. Its protein is CASGPTSDSDRVTEQFF.